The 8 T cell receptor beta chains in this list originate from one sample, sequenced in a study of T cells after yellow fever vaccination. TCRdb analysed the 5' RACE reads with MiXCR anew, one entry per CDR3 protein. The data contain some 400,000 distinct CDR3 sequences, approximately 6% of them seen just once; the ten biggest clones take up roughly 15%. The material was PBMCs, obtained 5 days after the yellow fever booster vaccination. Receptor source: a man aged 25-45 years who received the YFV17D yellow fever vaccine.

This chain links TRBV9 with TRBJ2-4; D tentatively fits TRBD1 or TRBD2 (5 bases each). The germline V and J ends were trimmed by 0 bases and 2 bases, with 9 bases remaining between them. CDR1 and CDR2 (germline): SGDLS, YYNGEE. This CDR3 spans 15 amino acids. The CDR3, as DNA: TGTGCCAGCAGCGTAGGGCAGGGACCCAAAAACATTCAGTACTTC. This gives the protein CASSVGQGPKNIQYF.

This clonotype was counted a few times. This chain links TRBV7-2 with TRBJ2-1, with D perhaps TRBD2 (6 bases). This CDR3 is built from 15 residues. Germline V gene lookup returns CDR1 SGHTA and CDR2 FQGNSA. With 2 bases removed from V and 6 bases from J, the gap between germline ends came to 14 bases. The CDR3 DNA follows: TGTGCCAGCAGCTTACGTTCAGGAGGGCTCAATGAGCAGTTCTTC. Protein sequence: CASSLRSGGLNEQFF. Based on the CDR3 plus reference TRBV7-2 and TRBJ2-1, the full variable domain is GAGVSQSPSNKVTEKGKDVELRCDPISGHTALYWYRQSLGQGLEFLIYFQGNSAPDKSGLPSDRFSAERTGGSVSTLTIQRTQQEDSAVYLCASSLRSGGLNEQFFGPGTRLTVL.

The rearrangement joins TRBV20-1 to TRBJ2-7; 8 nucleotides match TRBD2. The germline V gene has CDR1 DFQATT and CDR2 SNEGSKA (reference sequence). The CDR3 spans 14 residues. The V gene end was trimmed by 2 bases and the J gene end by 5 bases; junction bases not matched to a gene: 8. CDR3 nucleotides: TGCAGTGCTAGAAACAGCCCGGGGGGGGACGAGCAGTACTTC. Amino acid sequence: CSARNSPGGDEQYF.

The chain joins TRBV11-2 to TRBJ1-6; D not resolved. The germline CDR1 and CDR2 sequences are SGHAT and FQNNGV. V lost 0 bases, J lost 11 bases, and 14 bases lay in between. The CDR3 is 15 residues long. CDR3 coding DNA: TGTGCCAGCAGCTTAGATAACGGGTTTTGGGCACCCCTCCACTTT. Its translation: CASSLDNGFWAPLHF.

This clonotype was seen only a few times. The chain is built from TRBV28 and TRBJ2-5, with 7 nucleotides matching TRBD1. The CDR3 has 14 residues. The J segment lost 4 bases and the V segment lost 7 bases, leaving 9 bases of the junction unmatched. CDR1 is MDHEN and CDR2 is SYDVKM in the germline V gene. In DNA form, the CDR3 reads TGTGCCAGCAATACCGGGACAGAGGGAGAGACCCAGTACTTC. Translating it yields CASNTGTEGETQYF.

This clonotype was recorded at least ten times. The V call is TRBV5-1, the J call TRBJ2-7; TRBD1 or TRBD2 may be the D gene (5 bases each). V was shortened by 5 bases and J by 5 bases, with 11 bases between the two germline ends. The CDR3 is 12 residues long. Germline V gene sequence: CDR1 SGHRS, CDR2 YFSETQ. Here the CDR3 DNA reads TGCGCCAGCAGATGGCAGGGAGACGAGCAGTACTTC. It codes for CASRWQGDEQYF. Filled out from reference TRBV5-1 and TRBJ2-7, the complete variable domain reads KAGVTQTPRYLIKTRGQQVTLSCSPISGHRSVSWYQQTPGQGLQFLFEYFSETQRNKGNFPGRFSGRQFSNSRSEMNVSTLELGDSALYLCASRWQGDEQYFGPGTRLTVT.

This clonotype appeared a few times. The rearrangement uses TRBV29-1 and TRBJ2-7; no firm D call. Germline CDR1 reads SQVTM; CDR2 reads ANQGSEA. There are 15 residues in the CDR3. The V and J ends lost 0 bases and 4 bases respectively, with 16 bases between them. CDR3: CSVEDRAQNLYEQYF. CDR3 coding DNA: TGCAGCGTTGAAGATCGGGCCCAAAACCTGTACGAGCAGTACTTC.

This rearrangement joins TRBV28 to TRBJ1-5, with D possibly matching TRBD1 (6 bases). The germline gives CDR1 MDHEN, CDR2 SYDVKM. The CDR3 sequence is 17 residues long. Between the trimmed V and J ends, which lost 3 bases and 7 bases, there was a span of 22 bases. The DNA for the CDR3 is TGTGCCAGCAGTTTCTTACCCCTCGTGGGGGGGCGGCAGCCCCAGCATTTT. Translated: CASSFLPLVGGRQPQHF.